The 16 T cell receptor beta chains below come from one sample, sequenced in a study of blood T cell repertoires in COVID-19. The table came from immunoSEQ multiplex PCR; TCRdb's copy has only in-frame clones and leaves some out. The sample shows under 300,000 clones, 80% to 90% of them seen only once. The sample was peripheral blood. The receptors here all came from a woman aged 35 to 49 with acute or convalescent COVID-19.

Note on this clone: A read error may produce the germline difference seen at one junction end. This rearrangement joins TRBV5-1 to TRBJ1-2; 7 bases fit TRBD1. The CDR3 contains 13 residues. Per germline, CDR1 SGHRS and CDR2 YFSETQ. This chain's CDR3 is CASSLAGTAHSYF. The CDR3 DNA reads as TGCGCCAGCAGCTTGGCCGGGACAGCGCATTCGTACTTC.

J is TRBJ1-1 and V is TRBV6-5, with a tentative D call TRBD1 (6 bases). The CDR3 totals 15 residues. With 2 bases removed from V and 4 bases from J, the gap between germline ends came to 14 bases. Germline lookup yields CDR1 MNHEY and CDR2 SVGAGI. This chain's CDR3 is CASSYTTGLVTEAFF. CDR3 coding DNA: TGTGCCAGCAGTTACACAACAGGGCTTGTCACTGAAGCTTTCTTT.

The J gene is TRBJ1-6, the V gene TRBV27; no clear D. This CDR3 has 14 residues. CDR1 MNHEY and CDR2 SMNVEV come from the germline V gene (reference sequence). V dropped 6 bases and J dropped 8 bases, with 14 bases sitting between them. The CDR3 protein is CASRPSPRDSPLHF. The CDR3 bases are TGTGCCAGCAGACCCTCCCCGCGGGATTCACCCCTCCACTTT.

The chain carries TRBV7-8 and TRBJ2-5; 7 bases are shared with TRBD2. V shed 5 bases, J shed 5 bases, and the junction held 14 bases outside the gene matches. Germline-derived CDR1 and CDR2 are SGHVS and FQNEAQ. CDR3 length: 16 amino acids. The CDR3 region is CASSPGWGGGVETQYF. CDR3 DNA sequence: TGTGCCAGCAGCCCCGGCTGGGGGGGAGGGGTGGAGACCCAGTACTTC. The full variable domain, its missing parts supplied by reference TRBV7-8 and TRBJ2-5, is GAGVSQSPRYKVAKRGQDVALRCDPISGHVSLFWYQQALGQGPEFLTYFQNEAQLDKSGLPSDRFFAERPEGSVSTLKIQRTQQEDSAVYLCASSPGWGGGVETQYFGPGTRLLVL.

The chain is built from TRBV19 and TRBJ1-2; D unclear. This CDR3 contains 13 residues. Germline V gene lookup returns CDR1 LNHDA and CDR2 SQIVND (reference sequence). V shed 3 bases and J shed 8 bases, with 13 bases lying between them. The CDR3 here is CASSIGGLKGYTF. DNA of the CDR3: TGTGCCAGTAGTATCGGTGGACTAAAGGGCTACACCTTC.

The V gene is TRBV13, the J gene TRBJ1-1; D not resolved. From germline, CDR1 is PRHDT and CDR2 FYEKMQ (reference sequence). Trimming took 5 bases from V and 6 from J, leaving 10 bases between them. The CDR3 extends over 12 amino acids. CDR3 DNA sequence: TGTGCCAGCAGCCCCGCGGGTCCTGAAGCTTTCTTT. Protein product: CASSPAGPEAFF.

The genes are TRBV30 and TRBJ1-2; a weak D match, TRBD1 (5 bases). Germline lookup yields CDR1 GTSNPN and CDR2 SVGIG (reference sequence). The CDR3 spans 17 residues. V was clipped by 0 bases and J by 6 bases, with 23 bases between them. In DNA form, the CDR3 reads TGTGCCTGGAGTGTATACGGGGGAGGGAACCCCTGGGATGGCTACACCTTC. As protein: CAWSVYGGGNPWDGYTF.

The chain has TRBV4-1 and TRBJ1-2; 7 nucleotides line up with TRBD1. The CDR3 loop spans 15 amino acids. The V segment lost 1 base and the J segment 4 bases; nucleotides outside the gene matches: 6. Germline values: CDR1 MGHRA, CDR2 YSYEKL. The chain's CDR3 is CASSQGRGQSYGYTF. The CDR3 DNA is TGCGCCAGCAGCCAAGGAAGGGGGCAGTCCTATGGCTACACCTTC.

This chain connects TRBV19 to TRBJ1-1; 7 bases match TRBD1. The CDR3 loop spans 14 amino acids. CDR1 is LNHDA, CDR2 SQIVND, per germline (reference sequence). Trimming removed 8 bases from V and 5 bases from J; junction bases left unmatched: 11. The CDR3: CASGGRGRGTEAFF. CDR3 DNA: TGTGCCAGTGGCGGGAGGGGGCGAGGAACTGAAGCTTTCTTT.

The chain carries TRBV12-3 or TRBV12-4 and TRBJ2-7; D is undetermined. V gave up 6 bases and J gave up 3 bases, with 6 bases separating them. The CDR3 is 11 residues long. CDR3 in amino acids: CASSSGYEQYV. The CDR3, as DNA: TGTGCCAGCAGCTCAGGCTACGAGCAGTACGTC.

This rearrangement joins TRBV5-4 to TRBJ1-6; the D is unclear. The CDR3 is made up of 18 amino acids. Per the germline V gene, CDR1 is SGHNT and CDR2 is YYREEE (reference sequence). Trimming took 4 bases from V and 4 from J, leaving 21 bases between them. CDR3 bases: TGTGCCAGCAGCCCAAACCCCCCTGGCGGAGGATATAATTCACCCCTCCACTTT. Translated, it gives CASSPNPPGGGYNSPLHF. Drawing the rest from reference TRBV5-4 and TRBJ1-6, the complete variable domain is ETGVTQSPTHLIKTRGQQVTLRCSSQSGHNTVSWYQQALGQGPQFIFQYYREEENGRGNFPPRFSGLQFPNYSSELNVNALELDDSALYLCASSPNPPGGGYNSPLHFGNGTRLTVT.

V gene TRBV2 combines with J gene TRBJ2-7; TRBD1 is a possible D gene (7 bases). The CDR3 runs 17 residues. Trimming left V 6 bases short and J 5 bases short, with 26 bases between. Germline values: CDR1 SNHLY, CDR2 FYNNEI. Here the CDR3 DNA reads TGTGCCAGCAGGGAGACAGGGTTGGAGTCGGCTAGCGACGAGCAGTACGTC. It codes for CASRETGLESASDEQYV.

The CDR3 bases are TGTGCCAGCAGCCTCGTAGAGACCCAGTACTTC. Translation: CASSLVETQYF. The V gene is TRBV5-6, the J gene TRBJ2-5; unclear D gene. V lost 4 bases, J lost 4 bases, and 5 bases lay in between. In germline, CDR1 is SGHDT, CDR2 YYEEEE. CDR3 size: 11 residues.

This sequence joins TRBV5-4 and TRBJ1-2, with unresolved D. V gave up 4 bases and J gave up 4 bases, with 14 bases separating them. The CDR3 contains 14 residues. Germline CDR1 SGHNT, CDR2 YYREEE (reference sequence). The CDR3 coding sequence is TGTGCCAGCAGCCCCCACGGTGCTTTCTATGGCTACACCTTC. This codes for CASSPHGAFYGYTF.

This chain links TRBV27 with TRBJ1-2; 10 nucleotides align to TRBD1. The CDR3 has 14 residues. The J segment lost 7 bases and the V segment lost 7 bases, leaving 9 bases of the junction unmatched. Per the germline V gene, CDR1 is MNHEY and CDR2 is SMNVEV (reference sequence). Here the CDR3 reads CASTTGTGARGYTF. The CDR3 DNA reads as TGTGCCAGCACCACCGGGACAGGGGCCCGTGGCTACACCTTC.

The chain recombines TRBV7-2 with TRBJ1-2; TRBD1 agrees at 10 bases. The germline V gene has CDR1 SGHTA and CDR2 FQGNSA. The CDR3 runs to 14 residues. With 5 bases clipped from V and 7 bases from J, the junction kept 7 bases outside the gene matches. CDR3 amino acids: CASSTPGTGVGYTF. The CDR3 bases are TGTGCCAGCAGCACCCCCGGGACAGGGGTTGGCTACACCTTC. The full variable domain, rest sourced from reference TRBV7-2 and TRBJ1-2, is GAGVSQSPSNKVTEKGKDVELRCDPISGHTALYWYRQSLGQGLEFLIYFQGNSAPDKSGLPSDRFSAERTGGSVSTLTIQRTQQEDSAVYLCASSTPGTGVGYTFGSGTRLTVV.